The rows below give T cell receptor beta chains drawn from one sample of a study of shared clonotypes between healthy human individuals. Profiling relied on immunoSEQ multiplex PCR, and the TCRdb table lists in-frame clones only, not all of them. The top ten clones hold 0.13% of a sample with some 2.1 million clones, 90% to 95% of them seen once. Sample: naive CD4+ T cells sorted from blood. Receptor source: a man aged 18 to 35 in good health. Both conserved end residues are part of each CDR3. Each record gives: J gene, clone size, D gene, V gene, CDR3 DNA, CDR3 protein. A D gene is named only where the DNA matches it firmly. Not every row has a clone size; where given, it reads once, few, many or a size class.

TRBJ1-5 | . | TRBD1 | TRBV6-1 | TGTGCCAGCAGTGAAGCGCGAGGGGGCAGTAATCAGCCCCAGCATTTT | CASSEARGGSNQPQHF
TRBJ2-7 | . | TRBD2 | TRBV7-6 | TGTGCCAGCAGCTTAGTTACGGGAGGTTACTCCGAGCAGTACTTC | CASSLVTGGYSEQYF
TRBJ1-1 | . | TRBD1 | TRBV7-2 | TGTGCCAGCAGCTTCGGACAGGTAGGGAACACTGAAGCTTTCTTT | CASSFGQVGNTEAFF
TRBJ2-7 | . | . | TRBV10-3 | TGTGCCACGACATCCGTTCCGGAATACGAGCAGTACTTC | CATTSVPEYEQYF
TRBJ2-7 | . | TRBD2 | TRBV11-2 | TGTGCCAGCAGCCCTGGATGGCGGGGGGCCCCCTACGAGCAGTACTTC | CASSPGWRGAPYEQYF
TRBJ1-3 | . | . | TRBV5-1 | TGCGCCAGCAGCTCGCAGGGTTCTGGAAACACCATATATTTT | CASSSQGSGNTIYF
TRBJ1-2 | few | TRBD1 | TRBV6-5 | TGTGCCAGCATTCTCCCAGGACAGGGGGCGCTTACCTTC | CASILPGQGALTF
TRBJ1-3 | . | TRBD1 | TRBV2 | TGTGCCAGCAGTGTAGCGGACAGGCTTAGCTCTGGAAACACCATATATTTT | CASSVADRLSSGNTIYF
TRBJ2-3 | . | TRBD1 | TRBV5-1 | TGCGCCAGCAGCTTAAGCGGGACAGGGGGGAGCACAGATACGCAGTATTTT | CASSLSGTGGSTDTQYF
TRBJ1-1 | . | TRBD1 | TRBV11-2 | TGTGCCAGCAGCCCAGCCAATGGACAGGGGGCAGAGAACACTGAAGCTTTCTTT | CASSPANGQGAENTEAFF
TRBJ2-7 | . | TRBD2 | TRBV6-5 | TGTGCCAGCAGTTACCTGACTAGCGGGAGCTTCGAGCAGTACTTC | CASSYLTSGSFEQYF
TRBJ2-1 | . | TRBD2 | TRBV28 | TGTGCCAGCAGTTTTGAACTAGCGGGGGTCATCTCCTACAATGAGCAGTTCTTC | CASSFELAGVISYNEQFF
TRBJ2-1 | . | TRBD2 | TRBV15 | TGTGCCACCAGCAGAGATGCGGGAGTCTCCTACAATGAGCAGTTCTTC | CATSRDAGVSYNEQFF
TRBJ1-1 | few | . | TRBV6-5 | TGTGCCAGCAGTGGGGAGGCTGAAGCTTTCTTT | CASSGEAEAFF
TRBJ2-3 | . | TRBD2 | TRBV6-1 | TGTGCCAGCAGTGAAGCGGGGGGGAGAACAGATACGCAGTATTTT | CASSEAGGRTDTQYF
TRBJ1-5 | once | . | TRBV11-2 | TGTGCCAGCAGCTTAGGGGGAGGTGGCAATCAGCCCCAGCATTTT | CASSLGGGGNQPQHF
TRBJ2-7 | . | TRBD1 | TRBV11-3 | TGTGCCAGCAGCCACGGACAGGGCTACGAGCAGTACTTC | CASSHGQGYEQYF
TRBJ2-7 | . | . | TRBV6-1 | TGTGCCAGCAAGCTGGGGTTCTACGAGCAGTACTTC | CASKLGFYEQYF
TRBJ1-4 | . | . | TRBV9 | TGTGCCAGCAGCGGCCGCAGCCCCACTAATGAAAAACTGTTTTTT | CASSGRSPTNEKLFF
TRBJ2-7 | . | . | TRBV30 | TGTGCCTGGAGCGGCCCCGAGCAGTACTTC | CAWSGPEQYF
TRBJ1-2 | . | . | TRBV30 | TGTGCCTGGAGTTCTGGGGAGGGCTACACCTTC | CAWSSGEGYTF
TRBJ2-4 | . | TRBD2 | TRBV7-2 | TGTGCCAGCAGCTATACTTTAGCGGGGGGGCCCCCGGCCAAAAACATTCAGTACTTC | CASSYTLAGGPPAKNIQYF